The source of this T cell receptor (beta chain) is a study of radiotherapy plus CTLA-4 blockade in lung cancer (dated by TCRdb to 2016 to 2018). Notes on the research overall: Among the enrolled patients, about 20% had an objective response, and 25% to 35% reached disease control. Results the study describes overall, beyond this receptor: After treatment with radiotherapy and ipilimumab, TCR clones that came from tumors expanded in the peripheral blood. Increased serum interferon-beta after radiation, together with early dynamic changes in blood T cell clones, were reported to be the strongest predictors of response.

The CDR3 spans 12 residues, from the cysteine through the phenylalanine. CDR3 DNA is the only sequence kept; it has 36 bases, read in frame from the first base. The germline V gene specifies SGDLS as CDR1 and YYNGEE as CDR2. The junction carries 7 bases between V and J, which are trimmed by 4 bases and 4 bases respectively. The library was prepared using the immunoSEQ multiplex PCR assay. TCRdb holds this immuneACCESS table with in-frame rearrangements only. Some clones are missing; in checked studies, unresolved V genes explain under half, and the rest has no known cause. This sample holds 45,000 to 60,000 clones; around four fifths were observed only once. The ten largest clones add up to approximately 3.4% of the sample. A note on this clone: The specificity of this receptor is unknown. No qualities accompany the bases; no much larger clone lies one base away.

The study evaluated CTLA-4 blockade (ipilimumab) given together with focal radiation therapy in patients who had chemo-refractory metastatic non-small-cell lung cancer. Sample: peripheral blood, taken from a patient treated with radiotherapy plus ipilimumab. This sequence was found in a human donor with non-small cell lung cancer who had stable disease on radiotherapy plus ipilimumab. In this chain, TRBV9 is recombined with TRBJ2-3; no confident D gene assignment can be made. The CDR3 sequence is CASSPRADTQYF. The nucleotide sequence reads TGTGCCAGCAGCCCCCGTGCAGATACGCAGTATTTT.